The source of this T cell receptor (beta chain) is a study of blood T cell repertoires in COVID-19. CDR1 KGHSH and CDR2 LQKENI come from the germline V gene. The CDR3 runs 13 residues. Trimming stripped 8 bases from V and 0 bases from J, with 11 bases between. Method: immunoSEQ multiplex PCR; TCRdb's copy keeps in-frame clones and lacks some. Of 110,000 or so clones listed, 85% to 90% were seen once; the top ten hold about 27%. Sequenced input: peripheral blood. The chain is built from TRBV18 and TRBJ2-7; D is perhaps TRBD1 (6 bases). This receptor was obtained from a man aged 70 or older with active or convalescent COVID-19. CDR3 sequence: CASQQGSSYEQYF. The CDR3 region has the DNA TGTGCCAGCCAACAGGGTAGCTCCTACGAGCAGTACTTC.